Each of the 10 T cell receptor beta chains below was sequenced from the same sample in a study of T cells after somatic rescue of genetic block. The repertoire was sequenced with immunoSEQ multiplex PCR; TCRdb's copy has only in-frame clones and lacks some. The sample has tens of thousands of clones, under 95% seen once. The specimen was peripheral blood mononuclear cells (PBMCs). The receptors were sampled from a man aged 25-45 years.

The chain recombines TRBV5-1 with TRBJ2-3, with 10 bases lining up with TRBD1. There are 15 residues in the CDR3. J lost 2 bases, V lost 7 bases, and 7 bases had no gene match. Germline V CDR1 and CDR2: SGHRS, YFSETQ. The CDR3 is CASRSDRGYTDTQYF. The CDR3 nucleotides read TGCGCCAGCCGCTCGGACAGGGGGTACACAGATACGCAGTATTTT.

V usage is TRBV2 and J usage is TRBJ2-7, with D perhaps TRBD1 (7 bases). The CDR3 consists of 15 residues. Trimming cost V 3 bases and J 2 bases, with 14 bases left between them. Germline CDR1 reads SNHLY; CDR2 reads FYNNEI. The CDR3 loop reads CASSDQGGAPYEQYF. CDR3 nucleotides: TGTGCCAGCAGTGATCAGGGGGGCGCGCCCTACGAGCAGTACTTC. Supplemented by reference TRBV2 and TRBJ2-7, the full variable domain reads EPEVTQTPSHQVTQMGQEVILRCVPISNHLYFYWYRQILGQKVEFLVSFYNNEISEKSEIFDDQFSVERPDGSNFTLKIRSTKLEDSAMYFCASSDQGGAPYEQYFGPGTRLTVT.

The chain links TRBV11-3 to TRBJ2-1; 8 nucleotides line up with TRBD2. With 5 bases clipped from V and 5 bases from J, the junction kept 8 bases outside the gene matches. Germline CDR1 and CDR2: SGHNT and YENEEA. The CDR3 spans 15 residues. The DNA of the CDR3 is TGTGCCAGCAGCCCAAGCGGGGGCCGTGACAATGAGCAGTTCTTC. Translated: CASSPSGGRDNEQFF.

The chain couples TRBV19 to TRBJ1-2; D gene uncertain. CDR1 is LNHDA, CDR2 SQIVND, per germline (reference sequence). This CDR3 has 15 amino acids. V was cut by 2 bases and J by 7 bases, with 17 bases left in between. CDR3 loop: CASSITGRGGSGYTF. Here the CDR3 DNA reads TGTGCCAGTAGTATAACTGGTCGTGGCGGGAGTGGCTACACCTTC.

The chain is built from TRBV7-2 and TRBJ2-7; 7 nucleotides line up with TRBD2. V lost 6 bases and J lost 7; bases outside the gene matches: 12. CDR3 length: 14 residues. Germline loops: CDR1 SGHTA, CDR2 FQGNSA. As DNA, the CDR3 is TGTGCCAGCAGGTCTCTCGCGGGGGTGGGGGAGCAGTACTTC. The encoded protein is CASRSLAGVGEQYF. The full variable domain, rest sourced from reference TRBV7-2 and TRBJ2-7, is GAGVSQSPSNKVTEKGKDVELRCDPISGHTALYWYRQSLGQGLEFLIYFQGNSAPDKSGLPSDRFSAERTGGSVSTLTIQRTQQEDSAVYLCASRSLAGVGEQYFGPGTRLTVT.

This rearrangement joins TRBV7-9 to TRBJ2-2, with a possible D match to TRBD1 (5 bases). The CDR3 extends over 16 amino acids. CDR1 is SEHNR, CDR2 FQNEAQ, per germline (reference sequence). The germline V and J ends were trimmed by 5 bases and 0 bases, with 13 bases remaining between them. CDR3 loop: CASSHQGVANTGELFF. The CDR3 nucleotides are TGTGCCAGCAGCCATCAGGGCGTCGCGAACACCGGGGAGCTGTTTTTT.

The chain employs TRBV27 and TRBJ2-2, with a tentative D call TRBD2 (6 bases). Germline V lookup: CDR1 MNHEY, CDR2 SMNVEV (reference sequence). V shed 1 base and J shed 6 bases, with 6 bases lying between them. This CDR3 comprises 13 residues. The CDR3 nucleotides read TGTGCCAGCAGTTTATGGGGGGCCGGGGAGCTGTTTTTT. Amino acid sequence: CASSLWGAGELFF.

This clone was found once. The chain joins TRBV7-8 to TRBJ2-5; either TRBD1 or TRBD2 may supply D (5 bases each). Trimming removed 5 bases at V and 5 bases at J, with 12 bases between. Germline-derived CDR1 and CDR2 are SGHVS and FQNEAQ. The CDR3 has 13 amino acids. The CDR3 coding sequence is TGTGCCAGCAGCCTGGACTGGGGGGAGACCCAGTACTTC. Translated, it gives CASSLDWGETQYF.

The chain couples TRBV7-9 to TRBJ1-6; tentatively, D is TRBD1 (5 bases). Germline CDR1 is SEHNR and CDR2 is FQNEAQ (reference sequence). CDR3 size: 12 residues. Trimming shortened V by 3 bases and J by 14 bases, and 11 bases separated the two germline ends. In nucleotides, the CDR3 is TGTGCCAGCAGCTTCACGGGGGGGACCCTCCACTTT. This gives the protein CASSFTGGTLHF.

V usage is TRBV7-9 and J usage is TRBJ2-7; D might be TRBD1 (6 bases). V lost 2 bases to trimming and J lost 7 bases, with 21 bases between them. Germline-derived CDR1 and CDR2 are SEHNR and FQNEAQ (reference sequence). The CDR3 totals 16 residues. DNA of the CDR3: TGTGCCAGCAGCTTAAGGGGACCAGGGGTGTCGGTAGAGCAGTACTTC. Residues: CASSLRGPGVSVEQYF.